These T cell receptor beta chains were read from a single sample in a study of cytomegalovirus exposure and HLA in healthy donors. Sequenced by immunoSEQ multiplex PCR; TCRdb stores in-frame clones only, minus some. The sample shows roughly 160,000 clones, about three quarters of them seen only once. Input material: PBMCs. All receptors derive from a woman under 40 in good health and CMV-seronegative. Each CDR3 is given with its conserved first and last residue. Each record gives: D gene, CDR3 length, clone size, V gene, J gene, CDR3 protein, CDR3 DNA. D genes are given only for firm matches. Size tells how often a clone was seen (once, few, many) or the class of an expanded clone, and some rows leave it out.

d_gene: TRBD1
len: 13
abundance: NA
v_gene: TRBV5-1
j_gene: TRBJ1-2
CDR3aa: CASSPGTAYGYTF
CDR3nt: TGCGCCAGCAGCCCCGGGACAGCCTACGGCTACACCTTC

d_gene: NA
len: 13
abundance: NA
v_gene: TRBV27
j_gene: TRBJ2-1
CDR3aa: CASSFRGYNEQFF
CDR3nt: TGTGCCAGCAGTTTTCGGGGGTACAATGAGCAGTTCTTC

d_gene: NA
len: 15
abundance: few
v_gene: TRBV7-9
j_gene: TRBJ2-2
CDR3aa: CASSLAGGGTGELFF
CDR3nt: TGTGCCAGCAGCTTAGCGGGAGGAGGCACCGGGGAGCTGTTTTTT

d_gene: TRBD1
len: 16
abundance: NA
v_gene: TRBV13
j_gene: TRBJ1-3
CDR3aa: CASTRQGPLFGNTIYF
CDR3nt: TGTGCCAGCACCCGACAGGGTCCCCTTTTTGGAAACACCATATATTTT

d_gene: NA
len: 16
abundance: once
v_gene: TRBV2
j_gene: TRBJ2-1
CDR3aa: CASSGALLGGANEQFF
CDR3nt: TGTGCCAGCAGTGGAGCCCTGCTGGGTGGGGCCAATGAGCAGTTCTTC

d_gene: NA
len: 13
abundance: NA
v_gene: TRBV30
j_gene: TRBJ1-1
CDR3aa: CAWSGQGYTEAFF
CDR3nt: TGTGCCTGGAGTGGGCAGGGGTACACTGAAGCTTTCTTT

d_gene: TRBD2
len: 14
abundance: few
v_gene: TRBV19
j_gene: TRBJ2-3
CDR3aa: CASASGRVARTQYF
CDR3nt: TGTGCCAGTGCTAGCGGGAGGGTTGCAAGGACGCAGTATTTT

d_gene: TRBD1
len: 15
abundance: NA
v_gene: TRBV5-4
j_gene: TRBJ2-3
CDR3aa: CASITDRDVADTQYF
CDR3nt: TGTGCCAGCATCACCGACAGGGACGTTGCAGATACGCAGTATTTT

d_gene: TRBD2
len: 15
abundance: NA
v_gene: TRBV7-9
j_gene: TRBJ2-1
CDR3aa: CASSLVGLAGDEQFF
CDR3nt: TGTGCCAGCAGCTTGGTAGGACTAGCGGGCGATGAGCAGTTCTTC

d_gene: NA
len: 14
abundance: few
v_gene: TRBV5-1
j_gene: TRBJ1-6
CDR3aa: CASSPDSTNSPLHF
CDR3nt: TGCGCCAGCAGCCCCGACAGTACTAATTCACCCCTCCACTTT

d_gene: TRBD1
len: 15
abundance: NA
v_gene: TRBV6-5
j_gene: TRBJ1-2
CDR3aa: CASRSLDRGGYGYTF
CDR3nt: TGTGCCAGCAGATCCCTGGACAGGGGAGGTTATGGCTACACCTTC

d_gene: NA
len: 15
abundance: NA
v_gene: TRBV4-3
j_gene: TRBJ2-3
CDR3aa: CASSQFVEVADTQYF
CDR3nt: TGCGCCAGCAGCCAATTTGTAGAGGTGGCAGATACGCAGTATTTT

d_gene: NA
len: 12
abundance: once
v_gene: TRBV7-9
j_gene: TRBJ1-1
CDR3aa: CAPGGVEDEAFF
CDR3nt: TGTGCCCCCGGGGGAGTGGAGGATGAAGCTTTCTTT

d_gene: TRBD1
len: 13
abundance: few
v_gene: TRBV27
j_gene: TRBJ1-3
CDR3aa: CANPRGYCNTIYF
CDR3nt: TGTGCCAACCCCAGGGGGTATTGCAACACCATATATTTT

d_gene: NA
len: 15
abundance: NA
v_gene: TRBV6-5
j_gene: TRBJ1-1
CDR3aa: CASSYSRAANTEAFF
CDR3nt: TGTGCCAGCAGTTACTCGAGGGCAGCGAACACTGAAGCTTTCTTT

d_gene: NA
len: 15
abundance: once
v_gene: TRBV5-1
j_gene: TRBJ1-6
CDR3aa: CASSLGQPNNSPLHF
CDR3nt: TGCGCCAGCAGCTTGGGACAGCCTAATAATTCACCCCTCCACTTT

d_gene: NA
len: 12
abundance: NA
v_gene: TRBV10-3
j_gene: TRBJ2-7
CDR3aa: CAIRPDSYEQYF
CDR3nt: TGTGCCATCAGACCGGACTCGTACGAGCAGTACTTC

d_gene: NA
len: 15
abundance: NA
v_gene: TRBV4-3
j_gene: TRBJ1-4
CDR3aa: CASSQDPAKNEKLFF
CDR3nt: TGCGCCAGCAGCCAAGATCCCGCTAAGAATGAAAAACTGTTTTTT

d_gene: TRBD2
len: 14
abundance: NA
v_gene: TRBV2
j_gene: TRBJ2-2
CDR3aa: CASRGLRDTGELFF
CDR3nt: TGTGCCAGCAGGGGACTACGGGACACCGGGGAGCTGTTTTTT

d_gene: NA
len: 15
abundance: NA
v_gene: TRBV7-6
j_gene: TRBJ2-2
CDR3aa: CASSLAEINTGELFF
CDR3nt: TGTGCCAGCAGCTTAGCGGAGATAAACACCGGGGAGCTGTTTTTT

d_gene: TRBD1
len: 14
abundance: NA
v_gene: TRBV25-1
j_gene: TRBJ2-7
CDR3aa: CASSDLGQPYEQYF
CDR3nt: TGTGCCAGCAGTGACCTGGGACAGCCCTACGAGCAGTACTTC

d_gene: TRBD1
len: 18
abundance: NA
v_gene: TRBV28
j_gene: TRBJ1-5
CDR3aa: CASGPIHPGQGARQPQHF
CDR3nt: TGTGCCAGCGGCCCAATCCACCCGGGACAGGGGGCAAGACAGCCCCAGCATTTT

d_gene: NA
len: 18
abundance: NA
v_gene: TRBV19
j_gene: TRBJ2-1
CDR3aa: CASSPFATGTHSYNEQFF
CDR3nt: TGTGCCAGTAGCCCTTTCGCCACCGGGACACACTCCTACAATGAGCAGTTCTTC

d_gene: NA
len: 14
abundance: NA
v_gene: TRBV27
j_gene: TRBJ2-7
CDR3aa: CASSLSGPTYEQYF
CDR3nt: TGTGCCAGCAGTCTGTCGGGTCCCACCTACGAGCAGTACTTC

d_gene: NA
len: 16
abundance: NA
v_gene: TRBV11-2
j_gene: TRBJ2-5
CDR3aa: CASSLDRPRAQETQYF
CDR3nt: TGTGCCAGCAGCTTAGATCGTCCCCGCGCCCAAGAGACCCAGTACTTC

d_gene: NA
len: 14
abundance: NA
v_gene: TRBV6-1
j_gene: TRBJ1-1
CDR3aa: CASSEGHLNTEAFF
CDR3nt: TGTGCCAGCAGTGAAGGACACCTGAACACTGAAGCTTTCTTT

d_gene: NA
len: 13
abundance: once
v_gene: TRBV5-5
j_gene: TRBJ2-5
CDR3aa: CASSLAGPETQYF
CDR3nt: TGTGCCAGCAGCTTGGCAGGGCCGGAGACCCAGTACTTC

d_gene: TRBD2
len: 16
abundance: NA
v_gene: TRBV19
j_gene: TRBJ2-1
CDR3aa: CASSELAGAHYNEQFF
CDR3nt: TGTGCCAGTAGTGAGCTAGCGGGAGCCCACTACAATGAGCAGTTCTTC

d_gene: TRBD2
len: 15
abundance: few
v_gene: TRBV7-2
j_gene: TRBJ2-1
CDR3aa: CASSLEGLAGTGVLF
CDR3nt: TGTGCCAGCAGCTTAGAGGGACTAGCGGGAACGGGGGTTCTCTTC

d_gene: TRBD2
len: 15
abundance: few
v_gene: TRBV2
j_gene: TRBJ2-1
CDR3aa: CASSGIAGRYNEQFF
CDR3nt: TGTGCCAGCAGTGGAATAGCGGGAAGATACAATGAGCAGTTCTTC

d_gene: TRBD2
len: 14
abundance: NA
v_gene: TRBV10-3
j_gene: TRBJ2-5
CDR3aa: CAISDSGGQSTQYF
CDR3nt: TGTGCCATCAGTGATAGCGGGGGCCAATCGACCCAGTACTTC

d_gene: NA
len: 15
abundance: NA
v_gene: TRBV7-7
j_gene: TRBJ2-5
CDR3aa: CASSLAGVIAETQYF
CDR3nt: TGTGCCAGCAGCTTAGCCGGGGTGATAGCAGAGACCCAGTACTTC

d_gene: TRBD2
len: 15
abundance: NA
v_gene: TRBV18
j_gene: TRBJ2-3
CDR3aa: CASSPLRGDTDTQYF
CDR3nt: TGTGCCAGCTCACCCCTCCGGGGGGACACAGATACGCAGTATTTT

d_gene: TRBD2
len: 12
abundance: NA
v_gene: TRBV29-1
j_gene: TRBJ2-3
CDR3aa: CSEGLGTDTQYF
CDR3nt: TGCAGCGAAGGACTAGGCACAGATACGCAGTATTTT

d_gene: TRBD1
len: 14
abundance: NA
v_gene: TRBV28
j_gene: TRBJ1-2
CDR3aa: CASSTPAGGDGYTF
CDR3nt: TGTGCCAGCAGCACCCCCGCAGGGGGCGATGGCTACACCTTC

d_gene: TRBD1
len: 14
abundance: medium-sized
v_gene: TRBV5-1
j_gene: TRBJ2-1
CDR3aa: CASSSTGGYNEQFF
CDR3nt: TGCGCCAGCAGCTCGACAGGGGGCTACAATGAGCAGTTCTTC

d_gene: NA
len: 11
abundance: few
v_gene: TRBV20-1
j_gene: TRBJ2-7
CDR3aa: CSARVKEAQYF
CDR3nt: TGCAGTGCTAGAGTTAAGGAGGCGCAGTACTTC

d_gene: TRBD2
len: 15
abundance: NA
v_gene: TRBV7-9
j_gene: TRBJ2-7
CDR3aa: CSSSSGAGGSNEQYF
CDR3nt: TGTTCCAGCAGCTCAGGGGCGGGGGGTTCGAACGAGCAGTACTTC

d_gene: NA
len: 14
abundance: NA
v_gene: TRBV7-2
j_gene: TRBJ2-7
CDR3aa: CASSLIVDSYEQYF
CDR3nt: TGTGCCAGCAGCTTAATAGTTGATTCCTACGAGCAGTACTTC

d_gene: NA
len: 18
abundance: NA
v_gene: TRBV4-3
j_gene: TRBJ1-6
CDR3aa: CASSQEEPSGDVGSPLHF
CDR3nt: TGCGCCAGCAGCCAAGAGGAACCGTCAGGGGATGTTGGTTCACCCCTCCACTTT

d_gene: TRBD2
len: 16
abundance: NA
v_gene: TRBV14
j_gene: TRBJ2-1
CDR3aa: CASSPSGAGGYNEQFF
CDR3nt: TGTGCCAGCAGCCCAAGCGGGGCGGGAGGGTACAATGAGCAGTTCTTC

d_gene: NA
len: 15
abundance: NA
v_gene: TRBV6-1
j_gene: TRBJ1-4
CDR3aa: CASTERTATNEKLFF
CDR3nt: TGTGCCAGCACCGAGAGGACAGCAACTAATGAAAAACTGTTTTTT

d_gene: TRBD1
len: 13
abundance: NA
v_gene: TRBV10-2
j_gene: TRBJ2-7
CDR3aa: CASRAGQGYEQYF
CDR3nt: TGCGCCAGCAGGGCGGGACAGGGCTACGAGCAGTACTTC

d_gene: NA
len: 11
abundance: NA
v_gene: TRBV9
j_gene: TRBJ1-2
CDR3aa: CASTQGNGYTF
CDR3nt: TGTGCCAGCACCCAGGGGAATGGCTACACCTTC

d_gene: NA
len: 13
abundance: NA
v_gene: TRBV19
j_gene: TRBJ1-1
CDR3aa: CASSLRQNTEAFF
CDR3nt: TGTGCCAGTAGTCTCAGACAGAACACTGAAGCTTTCTTT

d_gene: NA
len: 15
abundance: once
v_gene: TRBV4-1
j_gene: TRBJ2-7
CDR3aa: CASSQGGGRTYEQYF
CDR3nt: TGCGCCAGCAGCCAAGGTGGAGGGAGGACCTACGAGCAGTACTTC

d_gene: TRBD1
len: 13
abundance: NA
v_gene: TRBV28
j_gene: TRBJ2-1
CDR3aa: CASSRDSYNEQFF
CDR3nt: TGTGCCAGCAGCAGGGACAGCTACAATGAGCAGTTCTTC

d_gene: TRBD1
len: 14
abundance: NA
v_gene: TRBV7-8
j_gene: TRBJ1-5
CDR3aa: CASSSDRERQPQHF
CDR3nt: TGTGCCAGCAGCTCCGACAGGGAGAGGCAGCCCCAGCATTTT

d_gene: TRBD2
len: 17
abundance: few
v_gene: TRBV9
j_gene: TRBJ2-3
CDR3aa: CASSFHLTSGDTDTQYF
CDR3nt: TGTGCCAGCAGCTTTCATTTGACTAGCGGGGATACAGATACGCAGTATTTT

d_gene: NA
len: 14
abundance: NA
v_gene: TRBV2
j_gene: TRBJ2-1
CDR3aa: CASNTRSSYNEQFF
CDR3nt: TGTGCCAGCAACACTAGGAGCTCCTACAATGAGCAGTTCTTC

d_gene: TRBD2
len: 14
abundance: many
v_gene: TRBV4-1
j_gene: TRBJ2-7
CDR3aa: CASSQDPGGYEQYF
CDR3nt: TGCGCCAGCAGCCAAGATCCCGGGGGGTACGAGCAGTACTTC

d_gene: TRBD2
len: 15
abundance: NA
v_gene: TRBV19
j_gene: TRBJ2-5
CDR3aa: CASSTPLASQETQYF
CDR3nt: TGTGCCAGTAGTACCCCACTAGCGTCTCAAGAGACCCAGTACTTC

d_gene: TRBD1
len: 16
abundance: NA
v_gene: TRBV9
j_gene: TRBJ2-2
CDR3aa: CASSLRTGQDTGELFF
CDR3nt: TGTGCCAGCAGCCTCAGGACAGGGCAGGACACCGGGGAGCTGTTTTTT

d_gene: NA
len: 13
abundance: NA
v_gene: TRBV29-1
j_gene: TRBJ2-7
CDR3aa: CSVEENIAYEQYF
CDR3nt: TGCAGCGTTGAAGAAAACATCGCCTACGAGCAGTACTTC

d_gene: NA
len: 15
abundance: NA
v_gene: TRBV6-5
j_gene: TRBJ2-2
CDR3aa: CASASDIGHTGELFF
CDR3nt: TGTGCCAGCGCTAGCGATATAGGTCACACCGGGGAGCTGTTTTTT